This T cell receptor (beta chain) was found in a study of T-cell reconstitution after alpha-beta-depleted transplantation in children. Overall study results and limits: T-cell numbers and diversity, one year after transplant, stemmed largely from T cells that were newly produced.

The library targeted TCRbeta and was prepared with unique molecular identifiers. One entry per CDR3 protein, called by TCRdb with MiXCR from the PCR reads. Among hundreds of thousands of distinct CDR3 sequences, around 15% were seen once, and the ten largest hold under 6%. This clonotype was seen only a few times. The antigen is not known. CDR1 and CDR2 from the germline V gene are MNHEY and SMNVEV (reference sequence). Unmatched junction bases numbered 14, after V lost 8 bases and J lost 7 bases. This CDR3 comprises 16 residues. The material was PBMCs, mostly from graft donor cells, obtained 360 days after TCRalphabeta/CD19-depleted stem cell transplant. This chain uses TRBV27 with TRBJ2-2; 9 positions agree with TRBD1. The source is a male patient aged 10 to 17 who had a stem cell transplant for acute lymphoblastic leukemia, so the T cells may come from the graft donor. Here the CDR3 reads CASASLHRGRGGELFF. The CDR3 coding sequence is TGTGCCAGCGCCTCCCTCCACAGGGGGCGTGGCGGGGAGCTGTTTTTT.